The 8 T cell receptor beta chains below come from one sample, sequenced in a study of neoadjuvant nivolumab and ipilimumab in lung cancer. Data came from immunoSEQ multiplex PCR; TCRdb stores just in-frame clones and leaves some out. The sample shows about 38,000 clones, 85% to 90% of them seen only once. Sequences were derived from peripheral blood, sampled before neoadjuvant nivolumab, alone or with ipilimumab. Source of these receptors: an adult with non-small cell lung cancer.

This rearrangement joins TRBV29-1 to TRBJ2-2, with 13 positions matching TRBD2. The CDR3 has 15 amino acids. The V gene end was trimmed by 4 bases and the J gene end by 2 bases; junction bases not matched to a gene: 1. Germline V gene lookup returns CDR1 SQVTM and CDR2 ANQGSEA. CDR3 DNA: TGCAGCGTTGGACTAGCGGGAGGAAACACCGGGGAGCTGTTTTTT. Protein: CSVGLAGGNTGELFF.

V is TRBV30 and J is TRBJ2-3; no firm D call. V was cut by 5 bases and J by 0 bases, with 6 bases left in between. Germline lookup yields CDR1 GTSNPN and CDR2 SVGIG (reference sequence). The CDR3 loop spans 12 amino acids. The CDR3 DNA follows: TGTGCCTGGGGACCTAGCACAGATACGCAGTATTTT. This translates into CAWGPSTDTQYF.

This chain links TRBV18 with TRBJ1-5; maybe TRBD1 (6 bases). The CDR3 has 16 residues. Germline V lookup: CDR1 KGHSH, CDR2 LQKENI. V lost 0 bases, J lost 4 bases, and 13 bases lay in between. In nucleotides, the CDR3 is TGTGCCAGCTCACCACCGACAGGCGGGGATAATCAGCCCCAGCATTTT. The encoded protein is CASSPPTGGDNQPQHF.

This sequence joins TRBV19 and TRBJ1-5, with 7 bases that match TRBD1. Germline V CDR1 and CDR2: LNHDA, SQIVND (reference sequence). The CDR3 is 15 residues long. Losses at the gene ends were 4 bases for V and 0 bases for J; bases not matched to a gene: 3. The CDR3 reads CASSRTGYSNQPQHF. The CDR3 DNA follows: TGTGCCAGTAGTAGGACAGGATATAGCAATCAGCCCCAGCATTTT.

The chain is built from TRBV7-2 and TRBJ2-1; D remains ambiguous. V dropped 3 bases and J dropped 4 bases, with 10 bases sitting between them. CDR3 length: 14 residues. Germline CDR1 SGHTA, CDR2 FQGNSA. CDR3 loop: CASSFDRAYNEQFF. The CDR3 nucleotides are TGTGCCAGCAGCTTTGACCGTGCATACAATGAGCAGTTCTTC. The entire variable domain, with the rest obtained from reference TRBV7-2 and TRBJ2-1, is as follows: GAGVSQSPSNKVTEKGKDVELRCDPISGHTALYWYRQSLGQGLEFLIYFQGNSAPDKSGLPSDRFSAERTGGSVSTLTIQRTQQEDSAVYLCASSFDRAYNEQFFGPGTRLTVL.

The rearrangement links TRBV18 to TRBJ2-7, with 8 positions matching TRBD1. CDR1 KGHSH and CDR2 LQKENI come from the germline V gene. V was pared by 3 bases and J by 3 bases, with 13 bases of the junction left unmatched. CDR3 length: 17 amino acids. The CDR3 is CASSPPQDRADFYEQYF. The CDR3 nucleotides are TGTGCCAGCTCACCCCCCCAGGACAGGGCCGATTTCTACGAGCAGTACTTC.

V is TRBV7-9 and J is TRBJ2-3, with 7 bases that match TRBD2. The ends lost 6 bases at V and 3 bases at J; junction bases unmatched: 9. This CDR3 has 15 amino acids. The germline V gene has CDR1 SEHNR and CDR2 FQNEAQ (reference sequence). CDR3 sequence reads: CASRWPGGGTDTQYF. CDR3 nucleotides: TGTGCCAGCAGATGGCCGGGGGGAGGGACAGATACGCAGTATTTT.

This chain uses TRBV7-9 with TRBJ2-2; 11 positions match TRBD2. V shed 5 bases and J 2 bases; nucleotides not matched to a gene: 4. The CDR3 contains 16 residues. Germline V lookup: CDR1 SEHNR, CDR2 FQNEAQ (reference sequence). The CDR3 sequence is CASSLGTSGNTGELFF. Written as DNA, the CDR3 is TGTGCCAGCAGCCTCGGGACTAGCGGTAACACCGGGGAGCTGTTTTTT.